This record concerns one T cell receptor beta chain sequence. This entry belongs to a study of blood T cell repertoires in COVID-19. TCRdb's copy holds only in-frame clones and misses some; the assay was immunoSEQ multiplex PCR. This sample has about 150,000 clones, with roughly 89% found just once. V trimming: 5 bases; J trimming: 5 bases; junction bases outside the gene matches: 15. The CDR3 has 17 residues. Germline V gene data show CDR1 as SGHAT and CDR2 as FQNNGV. The chain has TRBV11-2 and TRBJ2-5; TRBD2 aligns across 9 bases. The TCR originated in a woman in her 50s with active or convalescent COVID-19. Sequencing was done on a sample of peripheral blood. The CDR3: CASSLSWIAGVLETQYF. The CDR3 DNA is TGTGCCAGCAGCCTATCCTGGATAGCGGGAGTCTTGGAGACCCAGTACTTC.